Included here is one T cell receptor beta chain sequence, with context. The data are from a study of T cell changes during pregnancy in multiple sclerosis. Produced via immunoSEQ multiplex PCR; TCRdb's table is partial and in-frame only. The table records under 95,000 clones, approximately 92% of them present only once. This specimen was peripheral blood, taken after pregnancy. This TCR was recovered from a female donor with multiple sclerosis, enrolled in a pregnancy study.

The CDR3 sequence: CASSEPNTAYGYTF. DNA of the CDR3: TGTGCCAGCAGTGAACCCAACACAGCCTATGGCTACACCTTC. The chain is built from TRBV6-1 and TRBJ1-2; unclear D gene. Between the trimmed V and J ends, which lost 2 bases and 4 bases, there was a span of 11 bases. Germline CDR1 reads MNHNS; CDR2 reads SASEGT. The CDR3 sequence is 14 residues long.